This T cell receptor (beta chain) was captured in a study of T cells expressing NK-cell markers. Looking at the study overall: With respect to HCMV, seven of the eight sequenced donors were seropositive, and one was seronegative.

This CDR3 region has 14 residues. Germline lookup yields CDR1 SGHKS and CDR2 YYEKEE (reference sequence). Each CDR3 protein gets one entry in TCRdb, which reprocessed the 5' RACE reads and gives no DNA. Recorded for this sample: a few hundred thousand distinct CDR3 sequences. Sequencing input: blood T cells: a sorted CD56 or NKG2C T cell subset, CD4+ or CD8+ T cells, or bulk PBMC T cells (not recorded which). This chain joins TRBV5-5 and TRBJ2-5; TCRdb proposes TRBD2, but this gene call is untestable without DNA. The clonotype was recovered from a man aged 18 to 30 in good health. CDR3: CASGMTSGQETQYF. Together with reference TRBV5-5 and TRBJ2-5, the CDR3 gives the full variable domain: DAGVTQSPTHLIKTRGQQVTLRCSPISGHKSVSWYQQVLGQGPQFIFQYYEKEERGRGNFPDRFSARQFPNYSSELNVNALLLGDSALYLCASGMTSGQETQYFGPGTRLLVL.